The 8 T cell receptor beta chains below were found in one sample sequenced in a study of T-cell reconstitution after alpha-beta-depleted transplantation in children listed by TCRdb under 2016. The library relied on PCR. The instrument was an Illumina HiSeq 2500. To normalize quantification of the TCRbeta repertoire, the TCR libraries were built with molecular barcoding that relied on unique molecular identifiers. TCRdb ran its own pipeline on the public reads, namely fastp trimming at Q25 and MiXCR clone calling, and kept in-frame beta chains. One record per CDR3 amino acid sequence lists the most common genes and DNA. This sample is represented by some 300,000 distinct CDR3 sequences; 10% of them were singletons. The ten largest clones represent around 2.3% of the sample. Sample: PBMCs from the stem cell graft donor, taken from the stem cell graft. These receptors all stem from a human donor who donated a stem cell graft to a child with acute lymphoblastic leukemia.

CDR3 sequence reads: CASSSFLTGRAWETQYF. Here the CDR3 DNA reads TGTGCCAGCAGCTCATTCCTTACCGGGAGGGCCTGGGAGACCCAGTACTTC. The gene calls are TRBV7-2 and TRBJ2-5; TRBD2 aligns across 8 bases. The V and J ends lost 4 bases and 5 bases, in that order; junction bases with no gene match: 15. The germline V gene has CDR1 SGHTA and CDR2 FQGNSA. This CDR3 comprises 17 residues.

The chain couples TRBV4-3 to TRBJ1-4; D is ambiguous. Trimming stripped 0 bases from V and 5 bases from J, with 10 bases between. This CDR3 has 15 amino acids. CDR1 is LGHNA, CDR2 YSLEER, per germline. The CDR3 bases are TGCGCCAGCAGCCAAGATGTGCGACCAAATGAAAAACTGTTTTTT. It encodes CASSQDVRPNEKLFF.

This clonotype was detected many times. This chain connects TRBV10-2 to TRBJ1-3; D gene unclear. The CDR3 runs 12 residues. V was clipped by 6 bases and J by 4 bases, with 7 bases between them. Germline V gene lookup returns CDR1 WSHSY and CDR2 SAAADI. The CDR3 region has the DNA TGCGCCAGCAGCGGGGAGGGAAACACCATATATTTT. Protein sequence: CASSGEGNTIYF.

This clonotype was found many times. The chain uses TRBV14 and TRBJ2-2; possibly TRBD1 or TRBD2 for D (5 bases each). V was pared by 1 base and J by 4 bases, with 7 bases between. The CDR3 sequence is 14 residues long. Germline V gives CDR1 SGHDN, CDR2 FVKESK. CDR3 DNA sequence: TGTGCCAGCAGCCAAGCAGGGACCACCGGGGAGCTGTTTTTT. Protein product: CASSQAGTTGELFF.

The genes are TRBV30 and TRBJ2-7, with TRBD1 as a possible D gene (6 bases). The CDR3 spans 13 residues. The V gene's germline CDR1 is GTSNPN and CDR2 SVGIG (reference sequence). V was cut by 2 bases and J by 6 bases, with 14 bases left in between. CDR3 loop: CAWSTVRGSEQYF. CDR3 DNA sequence: TGTGCCTGGAGTACTGTCAGGGGCTCCGAGCAGTACTTC.

The chain links TRBV7-2 to TRBJ2-7; no reliable D call. The germline V gene has CDR1 SGHTA and CDR2 FQGNSA. The CDR3 extends over 15 amino acids. The germline V and J ends were trimmed by 3 bases and 4 bases, with 16 bases remaining between them. CDR3 protein: CASSFSPAEEYEQYF. In DNA form, the CDR3 reads TGTGCCAGCAGCTTTTCACCTGCAGAGGAATACGAGCAGTACTTC.

The chain employs TRBV12-3 or TRBV12-4 and TRBJ2-7; D remains unclear. Trimming stripped 3 bases from V and 0 bases from J, with 18 bases between. The CDR3 spans 17 residues. The CDR3 loop is CASSFDPGRASSYEQYF. The CDR3 nucleotides are TGTGCCAGCAGTTTCGACCCAGGACGGGCGAGCTCCTACGAGCAGTACTTC.

At least ten counts were recorded for this clonotype. The rearrangement links TRBV20-1 to TRBJ2-5; 10 bases align to TRBD1. The CDR3 is 15 amino acids. Germline values: CDR1 DFQATT, CDR2 SNEGSKA (reference sequence). V lost 0 bases and J lost 3; bases outside the gene matches: 4. The CDR3: CSARDRGQGKETQYF. The DNA of the CDR3 is TGCAGTGCTAGAGATAGGGGACAGGGGAAAGAGACCCAGTACTTC.